Included here is one T cell receptor (beta chain) sequence, with context. Antigen unknown. The CDR3 has 14 residues. The V gene end was trimmed by 7 bases and the J gene end by 6 bases; junction bases not matched to a gene: 10. Germline V lookup: CDR1 LGHNA, CDR2 YSLEER. The method was immunoSEQ multiplex PCR; TCRdb's version includes in-frame clones alone and lacks a portion of them. This sample has about 2.3 million clones, with 85% to 95% found just once. The data derive from a study of shared clonotypes between healthy human individuals. The overall study: CD4 naive and memory got three plates each, CD8 naive two, CD8 memory one.

The study enrolled healthy HIV-negative adults without recent acute infections or vaccinations as donors. A CD45RA-negative memory subset and a CD45RA+ naive subset were separated from the CD4+ cells. Study-wide points: Approximately 4.6% of naive CD4 clonotypes were common to a few donors.

The sample was naive CD4+ T cells from PBMCs. Indicated subset: CD45RA+ positively selected. The J gene is TRBJ1-1, the V gene TRBV4-3, with 8 positions matching TRBD1. This sequence originates from a man younger than 35 in good health. Some clones in this sample may be carry-over from other donors' samples. This CDR3 is CASKLETGVSEAFF. The CDR3 DNA sequence: TGCGCCAGCAAATTGGAGACAGGGGTCTCTGAAGCTTTCTTT.